This T cell receptor (beta chain) was identified in a study of cytomegalovirus exposure and HLA in healthy donors. Points from the study as a whole: Per a prior analysis, the majority of TCR beta V segments were productive roughly 87% or roughly 30% of the time. It was reported that the classifier diagnosed cytomegalovirus status with high specificity and sensitivity in both the original and validation cohorts.

Germline V lookup: CDR1 MNHEY, CDR2 SMNVEV (reference sequence). The V segment lost 8 bases and the J segment 0 bases; nucleotides outside the gene matches: 4. The CDR3 runs 15 residues. Note on this clone: Its antigen is not identified.

There were likely unrecorded immune exposures, though donors were nominally healthy when sampled. PCR involved 60 Vbeta and 13 Jbeta primers. Per the authors' pipeline: Approximately 12 million of around 85 million unique TCR beta chains were shared, per a later count. Some clones are missing from TCRdb's copy, which holds only in-frame ones; the method was immunoSEQ multiplex PCR. Clonal size and the V and J genes are those of that table, whereas D and trimming came from the DNA. The sample has about 130,000 clones; roughly four fifths are singletons. The sample comprised PBMCs. The rearrangement uses TRBV27 and TRBJ2-1; TRBD2 agrees at 10 bases. This sequence was found in a man aged 30 to 45 in good health and CMV-seronegative. This chain's CDR3 is CASGPSGGSYNEQFF. The CDR3 region has the DNA TGTGCCAGCGGTCCTAGCGGGGGCTCCTACAATGAGCAGTTCTTC.